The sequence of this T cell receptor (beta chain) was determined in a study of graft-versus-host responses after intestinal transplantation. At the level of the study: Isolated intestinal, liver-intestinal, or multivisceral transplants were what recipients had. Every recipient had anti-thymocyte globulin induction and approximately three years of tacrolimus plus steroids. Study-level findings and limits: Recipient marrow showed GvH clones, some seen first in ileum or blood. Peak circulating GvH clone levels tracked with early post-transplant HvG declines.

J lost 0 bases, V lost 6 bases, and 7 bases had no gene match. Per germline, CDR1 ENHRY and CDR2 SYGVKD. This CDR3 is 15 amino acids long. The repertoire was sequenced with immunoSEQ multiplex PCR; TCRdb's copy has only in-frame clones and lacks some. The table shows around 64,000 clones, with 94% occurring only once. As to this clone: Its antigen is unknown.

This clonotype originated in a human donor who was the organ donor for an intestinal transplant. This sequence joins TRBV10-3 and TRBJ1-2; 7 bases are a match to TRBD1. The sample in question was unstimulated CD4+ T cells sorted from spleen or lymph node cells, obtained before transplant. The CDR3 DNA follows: TGTGCCATCAGGCGACGGGACAGCTCTAACTATGGCTACACCTTC. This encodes CAIRRRDSSNYGYTF.